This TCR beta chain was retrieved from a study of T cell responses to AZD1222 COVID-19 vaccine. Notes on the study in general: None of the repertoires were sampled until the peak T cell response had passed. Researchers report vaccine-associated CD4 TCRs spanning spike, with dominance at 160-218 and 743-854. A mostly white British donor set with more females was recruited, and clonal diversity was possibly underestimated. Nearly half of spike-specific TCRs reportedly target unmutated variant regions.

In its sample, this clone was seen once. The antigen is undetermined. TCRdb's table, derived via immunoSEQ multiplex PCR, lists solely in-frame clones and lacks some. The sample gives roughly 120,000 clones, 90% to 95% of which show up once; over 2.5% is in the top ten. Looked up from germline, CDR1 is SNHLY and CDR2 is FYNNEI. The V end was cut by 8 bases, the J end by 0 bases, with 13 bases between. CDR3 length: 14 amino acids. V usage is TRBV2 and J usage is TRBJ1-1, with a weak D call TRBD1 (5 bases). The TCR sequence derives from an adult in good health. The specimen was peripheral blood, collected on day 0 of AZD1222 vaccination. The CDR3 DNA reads TGTGCCAGCTGGGACGTACGGATGAACACTGAAGCTTTCTTT. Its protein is CASWDVRMNTEAFF. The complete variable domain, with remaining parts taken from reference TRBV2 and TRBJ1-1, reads EPEVTQTPSHQVTQMGQEVILRCVPISNHLYFYWYRQILGQKVEFLVSFYNNEISEKSEIFDDQFSVERPDGSNFTLKIRSTKLEDSAMYFCASWDVRMNTEAFFGQGTRLTVV.